These T cell receptor beta chains were read from a single sample in a study of patients and donors after allogeneic stem cell transplantation. TCRdb reprocessed the RT-PCR reads via MiXCR and lists one record per CDR3 protein. The data show about a million distinct CDR3 sequences, more than 15% seen once. The sample was blood, either unsorted or a sorted T cell fraction (not recorded which). The receptors were gathered from a human donor who was either an allogeneic HSCT recipient or a stem cell or donor lymphocyte infusion donor (not recorded which). It is not recorded whose cells these are; they may come from a transplant donor. CDR3s include the opening cysteine and the closing phenylalanine or tryptophan. The order of the fields is J gene, V gene, clone size, D gene, CDR3 length, CDR3 DNA, CDR3 protein. D genes are given only for firm matches. Clone sizes are given selectively: once, few, many, or a class where the clone is expanded.

TRBJ2-1,TRBV19,once,TRBD2,15,TGTGCCAGTAGCGTGACTAGCGGACACTACAATGAGCAGTTCTTC,CASSVTSGHYNEQFF
TRBJ1-3,TRBV7-8,few,TRBD1,17,TGTGCCAGCAGCTTAGGGGGACAGGGTTTGGTAGGAAACACCATATATTTT,CASSLGGQGLVGNTIYF
TRBJ2-7,TRBV20-1,NA,TRBD2,18,TGCAGTGCTAGATTCGGGACTAGCGGGGGTCCGGCCTCCTACGAGCAGTACTTC,CSARFGTSGGPASYEQYF
TRBJ2-6,TRBV20-1,NA,NA,16,TGCAGTGCTAGAAAAGTCACGGCCTCTGGGGCCAACGTCCTGACTTTC,CSARKVTASGANVLTF
TRBJ1-3,TRBV12-3/TRBV12-4,few,TRBD1,16,TGTGCCAGCAGTTTACGGAGGGGGCGAACTGGAAACACCATATATTTT,CASSLRRGRTGNTIYF
TRBJ2-2,TRBV18,few,NA,16,TGTGCCAGCTCACCACCGTACGGGAGTACCACCGGGGAGCTGTTTTTT,CASSPPYGSTTGELFF
TRBJ2-5,TRBV3-1,NA,NA,18,TGTGCCAGCAGCCAAGATTCTTGGGGGCGGGGCCAACAAGAGACCCAGTACTTC,CASSQDSWGRGQQETQYF
TRBJ2-2,TRBV11-1,few,NA,14,TGTGCCAGCAGCTATTTGGAAGGGACCGGGGAGCTGTTTTTT,CASSYLEGTGELFF
TRBJ2-7,TRBV20-1,NA,NA,13,TGCAGTGCTAGACAGGGGAGTGTGGGCGAGCAGTACTTC,CSARQGSVGEQYF
TRBJ2-1,TRBV11-1,few,TRBD2,18,TGTGCCAGCAGCTTAGCGCCTAGCGGGGGGCCCTCCTACAATGAGCAGTTCTTC,CASSLAPSGGPSYNEQFF
TRBJ2-4,TRBV11-2,few,TRBD2,17,TGTGCCAGCACGGGACTAGCGGGGGGGAGGGCCAAAAACATTCAGTACTTC,CASTGLAGGRAKNIQYF
TRBJ1-2,TRBV28,NA,TRBD1,15,TGTGCCAGCAGTTCGAAGGGGGCCGGTAACTATGGCTACACCTTC,CASSSKGAGNYGYTF
TRBJ2-2,TRBV6-6,NA,NA,10,TGTGCCAGCAGTTACGAGGAGCTGTTTTTT,CASSYEELFF
TRBJ2-7,TRBV20-1,few,NA,12,TGCAGTGCTAGGGAATTCCCCTACGAGCAGTACTTC,CSAREFPYEQYF
TRBJ1-4,TRBV5-6,few,NA,15,TGTGCCAGCAGATCCAACGCATCCCCCAAGGAAAAACTGTTTTTT,CASRSNASPKEKLFF
TRBJ2-7,TRBV25-1,few,NA,14,TGTGCCAGCAGTGGGTCCCGAGGCGCCTACGAGCAGTACTTC,CASSGSRGAYEQYF
TRBJ2-1,TRBV7-2,NA,NA,15,TGTGCCAGCAGCTTGGGGACTTTAGTCGAGGTCGAGCAGTTCTTC,CASSLGTLVEVEQFF
TRBJ2-7,TRBV9,many,NA,15,TGTGCCAGCAGCGTATCCCCCCAGGCCTCCTACGAGCAGTACTTC,CASSVSPQASYEQYF
TRBJ2-7,TRBV5-1,many,TRBD1,14,TGTGCCAGCAGTTCCGGGACAGGAACCTACGAGCAGTACTTC,CASSSGTGTYEQYF
TRBJ1-1,TRBV18,NA,NA,13,TGTGCCAACCGGGAGGGGTTGGACACTGAAGCTTTCTTT,CANREGLDTEAFF
TRBJ1-2,TRBV12-3/TRBV12-4,NA,TRBD1,15,TGTGCCAGCAGCTACGGGACAGCCACTAACTATGGCTACACCTTC,CASSYGTATNYGYTF
TRBJ2-1,TRBV9,few,TRBD2,18,TGTGCCAGCAGCCCAAGATCGCCCGGGACTAGCAGCAACAATGAGCAGTTCTTC,CASSPRSPGTSSNNEQFF
TRBJ1-1,TRBV18,few,NA,14,TGTGCCAGCTCACCACAGGGGTACAACACTGAAGCTTTCTTT,CASSPQGYNTEAFF
TRBJ2-7,TRBV7-2,few,NA,15,TGTGCCAGCAGCTTAGGAGTCGGGGATCCCTACGAGCAGTACTTC,CASSLGVGDPYEQYF
TRBJ2-7,TRBV27,few,NA,14,TGTGCCAGCAGTTTTACGGAAGGAACCTACGAGCAGTACTTC,CASSFTEGTYEQYF